Each of the 29 T cell receptor beta chains below was sequenced from the same sample in a study of blood T cell repertoires in COVID-19. Sequencing used immunoSEQ multiplex PCR; TCRdb keeps in-frame clones, though not all of them. The table shows a few hundred thousand clones, with 70% to 90% occurring only once. What was sequenced was peripheral blood. The source is a man aged 18 to 30 with active or convalescent COVID-19.

The genes are TRBV5-1 and TRBJ1-2, with 11 nucleotides matching TRBD1. J was trimmed by 5 bases and V by 0 bases; bases with no gene match: 3. Germline V gene sequence: CDR1 SGHRS, CDR2 YFSETQ. This CDR3 is built from 15 residues. The CDR3 region has the DNA TGCGCCAGCAGCTTGGAGGGACAGGGGGTTTATGGCTACACCTTC. It is translated as CASSLEGQGVYGYTF.

The chain recombines TRBV5-4 with TRBJ2-1, with D uncertain. Germline values: CDR1 SGHNT, CDR2 YYREEE (reference sequence). The length of the CDR3 is 11 residues. Trimming cost V 4 bases and J 10 bases, with 9 bases left between them. The CDR3 region has the DNA TGTGCCAGCAGCCACGGGTCCGAGCAGTTCTTC. Translated: CASSHGSEQFF.

The gene calls are TRBV28 and TRBJ2-1, with TRBD1 identical over 10 bases. The CDR3 spans 16 residues. Germline V lookup: CDR1 MDHEN, CDR2 SYDVKM. The V and J ends lost 4 bases and 3 bases, in that order; junction bases with no gene match: 6. CDR3 loop: CASSYVGTGDYNEQFF. The CDR3 DNA is TGTGCCAGCAGTTACGTCGGGACAGGGGACTACAATGAGCAGTTCTTC.

This chain uses TRBV27 with TRBJ1-1; D is undetermined. Germline lookup yields CDR1 MNHEY and CDR2 SMNVEV (reference sequence). V lost 2 bases to trimming and J lost 0 bases, with 7 bases between them. This CDR3 region has 14 residues. As DNA, the CDR3 is TGTGCCAGCAGTTTAGCGGCCATGAACACTGAAGCTTTCTTT. Protein: CASSLAAMNTEAFF.

This chain connects TRBV20-1 to TRBJ1-1; D remains ambiguous. Germline values: CDR1 DFQATT, CDR2 SNEGSKA (reference sequence). CDR3 size: 11 residues. V dropped 6 bases and J dropped 10 bases, with 15 bases sitting between them. CDR3 sequence (DNA): TGCAGTGCCGAAGGTGGGGAGGGAGCTTTCTTT. Amino acids: CSAEGGEGAFF.

The chain links TRBV11-2 to TRBJ1-1; TRBD1 aligns across 10 bases. The CDR3 length is 15 residues. Trimming at V came to 5 bases and at J to 4 bases, leaving 7 bases not matched to a gene. Germline assignment: CDR1 SGHAT and CDR2 FQNNGV. The chain's CDR3 is CASSAWTGGVTEAFF. The CDR3 DNA follows: TGTGCCAGCAGCGCGTGGACAGGGGGAGTCACTGAAGCTTTCTTT.

This chain links TRBV27 with TRBJ2-7; the match to TRBD2 covers 9 bases. Germline lookup yields CDR1 MNHEY and CDR2 SMNVEV (reference sequence). The V gene end was trimmed by 5 bases and the J gene end by 4 bases; junction bases not matched to a gene: 15. CDR3 size: 17 residues. The CDR3 sequence is CASSPSVFASGKYEQYF. Here the CDR3 DNA reads TGTGCCAGCAGTCCATCGGTCTTCGCTAGCGGGAAGTACGAGCAGTACTTC.

The chain uses TRBV4-3 and TRBJ2-5, with 11 nucleotides matching TRBD2. After removal of 0 bases from V and 7 bases from J, the junction contained 13 bases not matched to a gene. The CDR3 is 18 residues long. CDR1 is LGHNA and CDR2 is YSLEER in the germline V gene. The CDR3 spells CASSQEALGLAARRTQYF. CDR3 bases: TGCGCCAGCAGCCAAGAGGCTCTGGGACTAGCGGCCAGGCGGACCCAGTACTTC.

CDR3 nucleotides: TGTGCCAGCAGTTCGTCCCCAGGTCTAGGGACTTTAATAGATACGCAGTATTTT. This encodes CASSSSPGLGTLIDTQYF. The rearrangement joins TRBV28 to TRBJ2-3, with D possibly matching TRBD2 (6 bases). Per germline, CDR1 MDHEN and CDR2 SYDVKM. The germline V and J ends were trimmed by 4 bases and 5 bases, with 25 bases remaining between them. The CDR3 has 18 amino acids.

CDR3 amino acids: CASSQDGRKDYGYTF. DNA of the CDR3: TGTGCCAGCAGCCAAGACGGCAGGAAGGACTATGGCTACACCTTC. This sequence joins TRBV3-1 (or the pseudogene TRBV3-2) and TRBJ1-2; D unresolved. Germline loops: CDR1 LGHDT, CDR2 YNNKEL (reference sequence). V was clipped by 0 bases and J by 3 bases, with 11 bases between them. The CDR3 is 15 residues long.

V and J are TRBV27 and TRBJ2-3; 10 nucleotides agree with TRBD2. CDR3 size: 15 residues. CDR1 MNHEY and CDR2 SMNVEV come from the germline V gene (reference sequence). The J segment lost 2 bases and the V segment lost 4 bases, leaving 3 bases of the junction unmatched. In DNA, the CDR3 is TGTGCCAGCAGTTCACTAGCGGGGCTCACAGATACGCAGTATTTT. Its protein is CASSSLAGLTDTQYF.

CDR3 sequence (DNA): TGTGCCAGCAGAGACAGGGGCAGTAACTATGGCTACACCTTC. Residues: CASRDRGSNYGYTF. The V call is TRBV25-1, the J call TRBJ1-2; 8 bases are a match to TRBD1. V shed 6 bases and J 1 base; nucleotides not matched to a gene: 4. The CDR3 totals 14 residues. Germline assignment: CDR1 MGHDK and CDR2 SYGVNS.

The chain carries TRBV28 and TRBJ2-1; D call uncertain. The germline V and J ends were trimmed by 4 bases and 4 bases, with 5 bases remaining between them. Germline V gene lookup returns CDR1 MDHEN and CDR2 SYDVKM. This CDR3 comprises 12 residues. CDR3 protein: CASSYGYNEQFF. In DNA form, the CDR3 reads TGTGCCAGCAGTTACGGTTACAATGAGCAGTTCTTC.

The V gene is TRBV28, the J gene TRBJ1-5, with 7 bases that match TRBD1. CDR1 and CDR2 from the germline V gene are MDHEN and SYDVKM. The CDR3 totals 18 residues. Losses at the gene ends were 5 bases for V and 0 bases for J; bases not matched to a gene: 13. CDR3 residues: CASSPRQGGVYSNQPQHF. Here the CDR3 DNA reads TGTGCCAGCAGTCCCCGGCAGGGGGGCGTTTATAGCAATCAGCCCCAGCATTTT.

This chain joins TRBV7-3 and TRBJ2-1, with a tentative D call TRBD2 (6 bases). V was cut by 5 bases and J by 8 bases, with 13 bases left in between. Germline-derived CDR1 and CDR2 are SGHTA and FQGTGA. The CDR3 sequence is 13 residues long. CDR3 sequence: CASSGRLRDEQFF. Here the CDR3 DNA reads TGTGCCAGCAGCGGGAGGCTCCGCGATGAGCAGTTCTTC.

This clone has only one observation. This chain connects TRBV6-6 to TRBJ1-6; D call uncertain. This CDR3 is built from 14 residues. CDR1 and CDR2 from the germline V gene are MNHNY and SVGAGI (reference sequence). V was pared by 4 bases and J by 7 bases, with 11 bases between. The CDR3 sequence: CASSSEGRNSPLHF. As DNA, the CDR3 is TGTGCCAGCAGTTCCGAGGGCAGGAATTCACCCCTCCACTTT.

The rearrangement links TRBV12-3 or TRBV12-4 to TRBJ1-4; D is ambiguous. The ends were cut back, 7 bases at V and 7 bases at J, with 13 bases in the middle. The CDR3 is 13 amino acids. The CDR3, as DNA: TGTGCCAGCACCTCAGTCGATGGTGAAAAACTGTTTTTT. It codes for CASTSVDGEKLFF.

The J gene is TRBJ1-2, the V gene TRBV15; D is perhaps TRBD1 (5 bases). Germline assignment: CDR1 LNHNV and CDR2 YYDKDF (reference sequence). The V end lost 1 base, the J end lost 6 bases, and 12 bases lay between the germline ends. The CDR3 totals 14 residues. CDR3 in amino acids: CATSRAPGSDGYTF. Here the CDR3 DNA reads TGTGCCACCAGCAGAGCTCCAGGGTCCGATGGCTACACCTTC.

This clone is a singleton in its sample. The chain uses TRBV6-5 and TRBJ2-3; 10 bases match TRBD1. Per the germline V gene, CDR1 is MNHEY and CDR2 is SVGAGI. The V segment lost 6 bases and the J segment 2 bases; nucleotides outside the gene matches: 5. The CDR3 extends over 15 amino acids. The CDR3 nucleotides read TGTGCCAGCAGAAGGGGACAGGGGTTCACAGATACGCAGTATTTT. This codes for CASRRGQGFTDTQYF.

The CDR3 loop is CASSSGGAGQPQHF. The CDR3 DNA follows: TGTGCCAGCAGTTCCGGGGGGGCCGGTCAGCCCCAGCATTTT. The chain couples TRBV28 to TRBJ1-5; TRBD1 might be the D (6 bases). Trimming removed 4 bases at V and 6 bases at J, with 13 bases between. Germline values: CDR1 MDHEN, CDR2 SYDVKM. The CDR3 has 14 residues.

The chain carries TRBV14 and TRBJ1-4; 7 nucleotides agree with TRBD1. The J segment lost 4 bases and the V segment lost 2 bases, leaving 4 bases of the junction unmatched. From germline, CDR1 is SGHDN and CDR2 FVKESK. The CDR3 totals 15 residues. DNA for the CDR3: TGTGCCAGCAGCCAAAGGACAGGCCTTAATGAAAAACTGTTTTTT. Its translation is CASSQRTGLNEKLFF.

This rearrangement joins TRBV28 to TRBJ2-5, with TRBD1 matching over 9 bases. With V trimmed by 1 base and J by 4 bases, 4 bases remained unmatched. CDR3 length: 15 amino acids. Germline CDR1 reads MDHEN; CDR2 reads SYDVKM. DNA for the CDR3: TGTGCCAGCAGTTTATACAGGGGGCTATCAGAGACCCAGTACTTC. Residues: CASSLYRGLSETQYF.

The chain employs TRBV11-2 and TRBJ2-2, with a possible D match to TRBD1 (5 bases). V lost 2 bases and J lost 4, with 14 bases in between. This CDR3 contains 16 residues. In germline, CDR1 is SGHAT, CDR2 FQNNGV. This CDR3 reads CASSLFLTEFTGELFF. The CDR3 nucleotides read TGTGCCAGCAGCTTATTTCTGACAGAGTTCACCGGGGAGCTGTTTTTT.

This chain joins TRBV2 and TRBJ2-7, with 10 bases lining up with TRBD2. V lost 6 bases and J lost 3; bases outside the gene matches: 8. The CDR3 length is 15 residues. CDR1 and CDR2 (germline): SNHLY, FYNNEI. The CDR3 DNA is TGTGCCAGCAGGGCGACTAGCGGGCGATTCTACGAGCAGTACTTC. It is translated as CASRATSGRFYEQYF.

This rearrangement joins TRBV19 to TRBJ1-5, with D unresolved. Germline V gives CDR1 LNHDA, CDR2 SQIVND (reference sequence). The CDR3 totals 14 residues. The V and J ends lost 1 base and 3 bases respectively, with 7 bases between them. CDR3 in amino acids: CASSIVQFNQPQHF. CDR3 nucleotides: TGTGCCAGTAGTATAGTACAGTTCAATCAGCCCCAGCATTTT.

This chain connects TRBV29-1 to TRBJ1-2; possibly TRBD1 for D (6 bases). The V and J ends lost 6 bases and 7 bases respectively, with 15 bases between them. This CDR3 spans 12 amino acids. The germline gives CDR1 SQVTM, CDR2 ANQGSEA. This CDR3 is CSVSRGEGGYTF. In DNA form, the CDR3 reads TGCAGCGTCTCCAGGGGAGAGGGTGGCTACACCTTC.

This rearrangement joins TRBV2 to TRBJ2-3, with D hard to call. The CDR3 has 11 amino acids. V lost 2 bases and J lost 6, with 3 bases in between. Germline assignment: CDR1 SNHLY and CDR2 FYNNEI. CDR3 nucleotide sequence: TGTGCCAGCAGTGAACCGGATACGCAGTATTTT. Its protein product is CASSEPDTQYF.

V gene TRBV15 combines with J gene TRBJ2-3; 8 nucleotides agree with TRBD2. This CDR3 is built from 16 residues. V was clipped by 5 bases and J by 5 bases; unmatched bases: 12. Germline CDR1 and CDR2: LNHNV and YYDKDF (reference sequence). CDR3 coding DNA: TGTGCCACCAGCCTCCCCGGGGGGGGGCGGAAAGATACGCAGTATTTT. Translating it yields CATSLPGGGRKDTQYF.

In DNA form, the CDR3 reads TGTGCCAGCAGTTTGCGGCAGGGGATCACTGAAGCTTTCTTT. Translated, it gives CASSLRQGITEAFF. The genes are TRBV28 and TRBJ1-1; tentative D call: TRBD1 (6 bases). Germline V gives CDR1 MDHEN, CDR2 SYDVKM. This CDR3 has 14 amino acids. Trimming stripped 3 bases from V and 4 bases from J, with 12 bases between.